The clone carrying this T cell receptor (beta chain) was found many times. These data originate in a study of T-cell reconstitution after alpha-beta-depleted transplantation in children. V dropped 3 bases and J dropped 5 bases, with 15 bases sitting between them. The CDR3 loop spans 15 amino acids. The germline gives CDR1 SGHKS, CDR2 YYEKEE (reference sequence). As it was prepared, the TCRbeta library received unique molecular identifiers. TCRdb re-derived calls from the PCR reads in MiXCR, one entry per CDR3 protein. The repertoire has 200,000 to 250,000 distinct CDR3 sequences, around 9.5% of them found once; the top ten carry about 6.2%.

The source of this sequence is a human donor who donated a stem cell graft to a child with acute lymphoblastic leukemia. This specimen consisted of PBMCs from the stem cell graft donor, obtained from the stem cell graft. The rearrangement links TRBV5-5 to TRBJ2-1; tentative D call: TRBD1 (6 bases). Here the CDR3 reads CASSSSRQVHNEQFF. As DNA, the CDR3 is TGTGCCAGCAGCTCTTCTCGACAGGTACACAATGAGCAGTTCTTC.